These T cell receptor beta chains were read from a single sample in a study of cytomegalovirus exposure and HLA in healthy donors. TCRdb's copy holds only in-frame clones and misses some; the assay was immunoSEQ multiplex PCR. The table records approximately 160,000 clones, around 80% of them present only once. The sequenced sample was PBMCs. These receptor sequences come from a woman aged 18-29 years in good health and CMV-seronegative. Both conserved end residues are part of each CDR3. Fields, in order: D gene, V gene, J gene, clone size, CDR3 protein, CDR3 DNA. A D gene is named only where the DNA matches it firmly. Some rows have no size entry. The others give once, few or many, or a class for an expanded clone.

>NA|TRBV20-1|TRBJ2-3|once
CSARDIGLRLF
TGCAGTGCTAGAGATATTGGGCTCAGGCTTTTT
>NA|TRBV19|TRBJ2-1|NA
CASSAIIRQIKNEQFF
TGTGCCAGTAGCGCTATTATAAGACAGATAAAGAATGAGCAGTTCTTC
>NA|TRBV15|TRBJ2-5|few
CATSNRSGYQETQYF
TGTGCCACCAGCAACCGTTCAGGGTACCAAGAGACCCAGTACTTC
>TRBD2|TRBV5-6|TRBJ2-7|NA
CASSLARGAGGFIYEQYF
TGTGCCAGCAGCTTGGCGAGAGGGGCGGGAGGATTTATCTACGAGCAGTACTTC
>NA|TRBV7-9|TRBJ2-2|NA
CASSLKGHGELFF
TGTGCCAGCAGCTTAAAGGGGCACGGGGAGCTGTTTTTT
>TRBD2|TRBV6-5|TRBJ2-7|NA
CASSFKTSGSYEQYF
TGTGCCAGCAGTTTTAAGACTAGCGGCTCCTACGAGCAGTACTTC
>NA|TRBV11-2|TRBJ2-1|NA
CASSRLSGYNEQFF
TGTGCCAGCAGCAGACTGAGCGGTTACAATGAGCAGTTCTTC
>NA|TRBV18|TRBJ2-7|NA
CASSSYRDNYEQYF
TGTGCCAGCTCATCCTATAGGGACAACTACGAGCAGTACTTC
>NA|TRBV20-1|TRBJ2-1|NA
CSARVREQFF
TGCAGTGCCCGCGTGAGGGAGCAGTTCTTC
>TRBD1|TRBV19|TRBJ1-1|NA
CASIFRTGAPGTEAFF
TGTGCCAGTATTTTTCGAACAGGGGCCCCGGGCACTGAAGCTTTCTTT
>NA|TRBV5-1|TRBJ2-3|NA
CASSFPSPTDTQYF
TGCGCCAGCAGCTTTCCGAGCCCCACAGATACGCAGTATTTT
>NA|TRBV5-1|TRBJ2-6|NA
CASSTGPSGANVLTF
TGCGCCAGCAGCACTGGTCCCTCTGGGGCCAACGTCCTGACTTTC
>NA|TRBV21-1|TRBJ2-7|NA
CASSTLKQVLGYIDRGSSYEQYF
TGTGCCAGCAGCACCCTAAAACAAGTCCTTGGTTATATCGACAGGGGTTCCTCCTACGAGCAGTACTTC
>NA|TRBV6-6|TRBJ2-3|NA
CASKLAGADTQYF
TGTGCCAGCAAACTTGCAGGGGCAGATACGCAGTATTTT
>TRBD2|TRBV27|TRBJ2-1|NA
CASSLYSRLADWGDEQFF
TGTGCCAGCAGTTTATATTCCCGACTAGCGGATTGGGGGGATGAGCAGTTCTTC
>NA|TRBV6-5|TRBJ1-2|NA
CASSYPQGVYGYTF
TGTGCCAGCAGTTACCCGCAGGGTGTCTATGGCTACACCTTC
>NA|TRBV5-4|TRBJ1-4|NA
CASSLARGNEKLFF
TGTGCCAGCAGCTTGGCCAGGGGAAATGAAAAACTGTTTTTT
>NA|TRBV18|TRBJ2-5|NA
CASSPPTGVQETQYF
TGTGCCAGCTCACCACCGACGGGGGTCCAAGAGACCCAGTACTTC
>NA|TRBV7-9|TRBJ2-7|NA
CASSLSATGMRSSYEQYF
TGTGCCAGCAGCTTATCGGCCACAGGGATGAGAAGCTCCTACGAGCAGTACTTC
>NA|TRBV6-5|TRBJ2-7|once
CASSYGLTAGVYEQYF
TGTGCCAGCAGTTACGGATTGACAGCCGGAGTCTACGAGCAGTACTTC
>TRBD2|TRBV7-8|TRBJ2-1|NA
CASSLDLAGGAYNEQFF
TGTGCCAGCAGCTTAGATCTAGCGGGAGGGGCCTACAATGAGCAGTTCTTC
>TRBD2|TRBV28|TRBJ2-1|NA
CASSFSGSSYNEQFF
TGTGCCAGCAGTTTTAGCGGGAGCTCCTACAATGAGCAGTTCTTC
>TRBD2|TRBV5-1|TRBJ2-1|NA
CASSLGGWGGVYNEQFF
TGCGCCAGCAGCTTGGGTGGCTGGGGGGGGGTATACAATGAGCAGTTCTTC
>TRBD2|TRBV15|TRBJ2-7|NA
CATSKLAGGWESYEQYF
TGTGCCACCAGCAAACTAGCGGGAGGGTGGGAATCCTACGAGCAGTACTTC
>NA|TRBV7-3|TRBJ1-2|NA
CASSLAPAGGNYGYTF
TGTGCCAGCAGCTTGGCACCGGCGGGGGGTAACTATGGCTACACCTTC
>TRBD2|TRBV27|TRBJ2-7|NA
CASSLASSGSYEQYF
TGTGCCAGCAGTTTAGCGTCTAGCGGGAGCTACGAGCAGTACTTC
>TRBD2|TRBV28|TRBJ2-3|NA
CASGLAGDKPTDTQYF
TGTGCCAGTGGACTAGCGGGAGACAAACCCACAGATACGCAGTATTTT
>NA|TRBV28|TRBJ2-5|NA
CASTSMGGPNQETQYF
TGTGCCAGCACCTCTATGGGGGGACCCAACCAAGAGACCCAGTACTTC
>NA|TRBV5-1|TRBJ1-2|NA
CASAWDTANYGYTF
TGCGCCAGCGCCTGGGACACCGCTAACTATGGCTACACCTTC
>TRBD1|TRBV18|TRBJ2-7|NA
CASSISGTGPYEQYF
TGTGCCAGCTCAATCTCCGGGACAGGGCCCTACGAGCAGTACTTC
>NA|TRBV7-7|TRBJ2-5|few
CASSLREAPQETQYF
TGTGCTAGCAGCTTAAGAGAAGCGCCTCAAGAGACCCAGTACTTC
>NA|TRBV6-1|TRBJ2-7|NA
CASRYQGTLYEQYF
TGTGCCAGCAGGTACCAGGGTACGCTCTACGAGCAGTACTTC
>NA|TRBV5-8|TRBJ2-5|NA
CASKRGETQYF
TGTGCCAGCAAGAGGGGGGAGACCCAGTACTTC